The T cell receptor (beta chain) described here comes from a study of blood T cell repertoires in COVID-19. Study summary: Acute and convalescent COVID-19 specimens originated in the United States, Italy and Spain. From T cells, B-cell-depleted T cells, or PBMCs came the material, which was cDNA or gDNA.

In germline, CDR1 is SGHRS, CDR2 YFSETQ. Trimming stripped 2 bases from V and 1 base from J, with 3 bases between. The CDR3 contains 13 residues. As handled by the study authors: Amplification from reference gene primers served as the basis for estimated nucleated cell counts. TCRdb's copy holds only in-frame clones and misses some; the assay was immunoSEQ multiplex PCR. For V, J and clone size, that table is used; D and trimming come from the DNA. Among roughly 40,000 clones listed, roughly four fifths were seen once. This sequence joins TRBV5-1 and TRBJ2-2; D remains ambiguous. This receptor was obtained from a human donor with acute or convalescent COVID-19. The donor label of this sample is uncertain. Sequenced material: peripheral blood. CDR3 sequence: CASSFKNTGELFF. CDR3 coding DNA: TGCGCCAGCAGCTTCAAGAACACCGGGGAGCTGTTTTTT.